Detailed here is one TCR beta chain. The data derive from a study of cytotoxic CD8 clonotypes in ibrutinib-treated CLL. Here immunoSEQ multiplex PCR was the method, and the copy in TCRdb shows in-frame clones only, minus some. Of 11,000 to 15,000 clones in the sample, roughly two thirds were seen once. The germline V gene encodes CDR1 PRHDT and CDR2 FYEKMQ (reference sequence). The CDR3 spans 17 residues. Germline trimming cut 5 bases from V and 6 bases from J; bases unmatched to any gene: 14. The chain carries TRBV13 and TRBJ2-2; TRBD2 matches at 8 bases. This receptor was taken from a human donor with chronic lymphocytic leukemia. Here the sequenced sample was PBMCs, taken before ibrutinib treatment. CDR3 in DNA: TGTGCCAGCAGCGGGACTCCGGGACTAGTAATCCCCGGGGAGCTGTTTTTT. As protein: CASSGTPGLVIPGELFF.